A selection of T cell receptor beta chains follows, all from one sample in a study of vaccination and CD4 T cells after COVID-19. The antigens these receptors bind are not known. From the PCR reads, TCRdb called clonotypes with MiXCR, one entry per CDR3 protein. Found here are about 21,000 distinct CDR3 sequences, less than 80% of them singletons; the top ten hold under 30%. This sample comprised CD4+ T cells from blood, cultured in vitro, obtained before SARS-CoV-2 vaccination. The source is a human donor who received a COVID-19 vaccine. Both conserved end residues are part of each CDR3. A D gene is named only where the DNA matches it firmly. Clone size is stated in some rows and not others, as once, few, many or a class when expanded.

TRBV20-1	TRBJ1-1	once	-	CSARDGAGGRVGAFF	TGCAGTGCTAGAGATGGAGCCGGGGGGCGGGTTGGGGCTTTCTTT
TRBV6-1	TRBJ1-2	few	-	CASRTTGGGYTF	TGTGCCAGCAGGACTACCGGGGGGGGCTACACCTTC
TRBV7-8	TRBJ1-1	few	-	CASSSTGTANTEAFF	TGTGCCAGCAGCTCAACCGGGACGGCGAACACTGAAGCTTTCTTT
TRBV6-1	TRBJ2-4	-	TRBD2	CASSGGGAVNIQYF	TGTGCCAGCAGTGGCGGGGGGGCGGTGAACATTCAGTACTTC
TRBV7-9	TRBJ1-2	-	-	CASSLGQTYGYTF	TGTGCCAGCAGCTTAGGACAGACGTATGGCTACACCTTC
TRBV6-5	TRBJ2-3	-	TRBD2	CASSYSGTSGTDTQYF	TGTGCCAGCAGTTACTCAGGGACTAGCGGCACAGATACGCAGTATTTT
TRBV6-5	TRBJ1-2	-	-	CASSYSKQGGLIYGYTF	TGTGCCAGCAGTTACTCGAAACAGGGCGGCTTAATCTATGGCTACACCTTC
TRBV24-1	TRBJ2-5	-	TRBD1	CATSDAGTGQRTQYF	TGTGCCACCAGTGATGCCGGGACAGGTCAGAGGACCCAGTACTTC
TRBV7-9	TRBJ2-3	-	-	CASSITGSDTQYF	TGTGCCAGCAGCATCACAGGGTCAGATACGCAGTATTTT
TRBV19	TRBJ1-5	-	TRBD1	CASSILGQGNQPQHF	TGTGCCAGTAGTATATTAGGACAGGGAAACCAGCCCCAGCATTTT
TRBV6-1	TRBJ2-2	-	-	CASSETGYTGELFF	TGTGCCAGCAGTGAGACAGGTTACACCGGGGAGCTGTTTTTT
TRBV7-8	TRBJ1-6	few	TRBD1	CASSLAKGASPLHF	TGTGCCAGCAGCTTAGCAAAGGGGGCTTCACCCCTCCACTTT
TRBV12-3/TRBV12-4	TRBJ1-1	-	TRBD1	CASSLEGAVRFEAFF	TGTGCCAGCAGTTTAGAGGGGGCAGTTAGATTCGAAGCTTTCTTT
TRBV11-3	TRBJ2-5	-	-	CASSLDPGTRETQYF	TGTGCCAGCAGCTTAGATCCGGGCACAAGGGAGACCCAGTACTTC
TRBV19	TRBJ2-2	few	TRBD1	CASNDRGTGELFF	TGTGCCAGTAATGACAGGGGCACCGGGGAGCTGTTTTTT
TRBV25-1	TRBJ2-5	-	-	CASSEGGAGFRETQYF	TGTGCCAGCAGTGAGGGGGGCGCAGGGTTCCGAGAGACCCAGTACTTC
TRBV7-2	TRBJ1-1	-	-	CASSLEGLGTEAFF	TGTGCCAGCAGCTTAGAGGGGTTGGGCACTGAAGCTTTCTTT
TRBV5-1	TRBJ1-2	once	TRBD1	CASSYRQGASSGYTF	TGCGCCAGCAGCTACCGACAGGGGGCATCGAGTGGCTACACCTTC
TRBV6-1	TRBJ1-6	-	-	CASSGGSSYNSPLHF	TGTGCCAGCAGTGGGGGCAGCTCCTATAATTCACCCCTCCACTTT
TRBV6-1	TRBJ1-3	few	-	CASRQTEPSGNTIYF	TGTGCCAGCAGGCAAACAGAGCCCTCTGGAAACACCATATATTTT
TRBV5-4	TRBJ1-2	-	-	CASSFPGGVNYGYTF	TGTGCCAGCAGCTTCCCCGGGGGGGTAAACTATGGCTACACCTTC
TRBV15	TRBJ2-5	-	-	CATSRDQGARETQYF	TGTGCCACCAGCAGAGATCAAGGGGCCCGGGAGACCCAGTACTTC
TRBV29-1	TRBJ1-1	-	-	CSVAPGLSETEAFF	TGCAGCGTCGCCCCAGGGTTATCAGAGACTGAAGCTTTCTTT
TRBV30	TRBJ1-6	-	TRBD1	CAWTLDRGIGSPLHF	TGTGCCTGGACCTTGGACAGGGGGATTGGTTCACCCCTCCACTTT
TRBV12-3/TRBV12-4	TRBJ2-1	-	-	CASRLSPTYNEQFF	TGTGCCAGCAGGCTTAGTCCGACCTACAATGAGCAGTTCTTC
TRBV7-8	TRBJ1-2	-	-	CASSLAGRGLWGYTF	TGTGCCAGCAGCTTAGCGGGGCGGGGACTGTGGGGCTACACCTTC
TRBV20-1	TRBJ2-3	once	-	CSARVPVLGTDTQYF	TGCAGTGCTAGGGTCCCGGTATTGGGGACAGATACGCAGTATTTT
TRBV24-1	TRBJ1-5	-	TRBD1	CATSDAGTVNQPQHF	TGTGCCACCAGTGATGCAGGGACAGTCAATCAGCCCCAGCATTTT
TRBV6-1	TRBJ2-3	-	TRBD1	CASKTGITDTQYF	TGTGCCAGCAAGACAGGGATCACAGATACGCAGTATTTT
TRBV7-2	TRBJ2-7	-	-	CASSLARLNYEQYF	TGTGCCAGCAGCTTAGCTCGTTTAAACTACGAGCAGTACTTC
TRBV25-1	TRBJ1-1	-	-	CASSEYGGRGTEAFF	TGTGCCAGCAGTGAATACGGGGGCCGGGGCACTGAAGCTTTCTTT
TRBV5-1	TRBJ1-1	few	-	CASSPGGGRLRNTEAFF	TGCGCCAGCAGCCCTGGCGGGGGGCGATTACGGAACACTGAAGCTTTCTTT
TRBV24-1	TRBJ2-3	-	TRBD2	CATSDSGLAGEHTDTQYF	TGTGCCACCAGTGATTCGGGACTAGCGGGGGAGCACACAGATACGCAGTATTTT
TRBV9	TRBJ2-3	once	TRBD2	CASSAGLAGGRNTQYF	TGTGCCAGCAGCGCCGGACTAGCGGGGGGGCGGAATACGCAGTATTTT
TRBV5-4	TRBJ2-4	once	-	CASSLAGGAKNIQYF	TGTGCCAGCAGCTTGGCGGGGGGCGCCAAAAACATTCAGTACTTC
TRBV7-2	TRBJ2-6	few	-	CASSLSPGANVLTF	TGTGCCAGCAGCTTAAGTCCTGGGGCCAACGTCCTGACTTTC
TRBV6-4	TRBJ1-5	few	-	CASNRGRGSQPQHF	TGTGCCAGCAATCGAGGGAGGGGGAGCCAGCCCCAGCATTTT
TRBV24-1	TRBJ1-2	-	-	CATSSRGDGYTF	TGTGCCACCAGTTCCAGGGGCGATGGCTACACCTTC
TRBV6-1	TRBJ2-2	-	TRBD2	CASTISGTNTGELFF	TGTGCCAGCACTATTAGCGGGACGAACACCGGGGAGCTGTTTTTT
TRBV24-1	TRBJ2-5	-	-	CATSGQGRETQYF	TGTGCCACCAGTGGGCAGGGGAGAGAGACCCAGTACTTC
TRBV2	TRBJ2-3	-	-	CASSASHSTDTQYF	TGTGCCAGCAGTGCGTCCCATAGCACAGATACGCAGTATTTT
TRBV7-6	TRBJ2-5	-	-	CASSLGMIGNQETQYF	TGTGCCAGCAGCTTAGGGATGATTGGGAATCAAGAGACCCAGTACTTC
TRBV30	TRBJ2-3	-	-	CAWSRTSGTDTQYF	TGTGCCTGGAGTCGGACTTCAGGCACAGATACGCAGTATTTT
TRBV6-1	TRBJ2-3	-	TRBD2	CASSPFRGGLDTQYF	TGTGCCAGCAGCCCCTTTCGGGGGGGCCTAGATACGCAGTATTTT
TRBV7-6	TRBJ2-2	-	-	CASSGRGPAGELFF	TGTGCCAGCAGCGGACGGGGGCCCGCCGGGGAGCTGTTTTTT
TRBV20-1	TRBJ2-7	-	TRBD1	CSARRYDRVHEQYF	TGCAGTGCTAGAAGGTATGACAGGGTCCACGAGCAGTACTTC